These 5 T cell receptor beta chains were sequenced from one sample in a study of molecular identifiers for immune sequencing clone quantification (dated by TCRdb to 2016 to 2018). The protocol used for the library was PCR. For sequencing, a NextSeq 500 was employed. TCRdb redid the processing of the public reads, applying fastp at Q25 and MiXCR, and retained in-frame beta chains. Each CDR3 protein gets just one entry, which takes the most common genes and DNA from the rows behind it. The sample table shows 490,000 or so distinct CDR3 sequences, and about 25% are seen once. In total, the top ten clones hold about 0.75% of the sample. Source material: naive CD8+ T cells from blood, with Jurkat cell RNA spiked in. Taken with the paper, the label for cell subset or site translates to: FACS-sorted CD8+CD4-CCR7+CD45RA+ naive T cells. The receptor source for this set is a human donor in good health. Some libraries in this study had Jurkat cell RNA spiked in.

This clonotype was detected ten times or more. The CDR3 DNA follows: TGCGCCAGCAGCCCCCCCCAGGCAGTGTCTAGCACAGATACGCAGTATTTT. It codes for CASSPPQAVSSTDTQYF. V gene TRBV5-1 combines with J gene TRBJ2-3; D unclear. The germline CDR1 and CDR2 sequences are SGHRS and YFSETQ. CDR3 length: 17 residues. V lost 4 bases to trimming and J lost 0 bases, with 18 bases between them.

This clonotype was counted many times. The gene calls are TRBV14 and TRBJ2-3, with TRBD1 identical over 7 bases. Germline-derived CDR1 and CDR2 are SGHDN and FVKESK. V shed 5 bases, J shed 2 bases, and the junction held 19 bases outside the gene matches. The CDR3 is 19 amino acids. The CDR3 DNA follows: TGTGCCAGCAGCTTCCGACAGGGAATGTGGGAGAGCGACACAGATACGCAGTATTTT. This encodes CASSFRQGMWESDTDTQYF. The full variable domain, with the rest looked up from reference TRBV14 and TRBJ2-3, is EAGVTQFPSHSVIEKGQTVTLRCDPISGHDNLYWYRRVMGKEIKFLLHFVKESKQDESGMPNNRFLAERTGGTYSTLKVQPAELEDSGVYFCASSFRQGMWESDTDTQYFGPGTRLTVL.

This clonotype was seen more than once but under ten times. The J gene is TRBJ1-6, the V gene TRBV24-1; 8 bases are a match to TRBD1. The CDR3 has 14 amino acids. With V trimmed by 3 bases and J by 10 bases, 4 bases remained unmatched. Germline lookup yields CDR1 KGHDR and CDR2 SFDVKD. CDR3 amino acids: CATSDDRGDSPLHF. The CDR3 DNA sequence: TGTGCCACCAGTGATGACAGGGGAGACTCACCCCTCCACTTT.

J is TRBJ1-4 and V is TRBV28; a weak D match, TRBD1 (5 bases). The CDR3 loop spans 13 amino acids. From germline, CDR1 is MDHEN and CDR2 SYDVKM. Between the trimmed V and J ends, which lost 6 bases and 4 bases, there was a span of 9 bases. CDR3 DNA: TGTGCCAGCAGCTCGGGGGTTAATGAAAAACTGTTTTTT. Its protein product is CASSSGVNEKLFF.

To note about this clonotype: A much larger clone differs from this one at a single base, so this may be a read error. This sequence joins TRBV6-2 or TRBV6-3 and TRBJ2-5; D unresolved. The CDR3 runs to 15 residues. V gave up 6 bases and J gave up 1 base, with 15 bases separating them. Germline-derived CDR1 and CDR2 are MNHEY and SVGEGT. The DNA of the CDR3 is TGTGCCAGCAGCCCCTACGGACGAGGCCAAGAGACCCAGTACTTC. As protein: CASSPYGRGQETQYF.